These 11 T cell receptor beta chains were all obtained from the same sample, sequenced in a study of T cells in Graves' hyperthyroidism and ophthalmopathy. What was amplified from RNA transcripts were TCR beta CDR3 regions. TCR CDR3 underwent first-round RT-PCR with the HTBI primer set. TCRdb reprocessed the multiplex PCR reads with MiXCR, giving one entry per CDR3 protein. Here the sample spans hundreds of thousands of distinct CDR3 sequences, 12% to 15% being singletons. What was sequenced was blood. The receptors were sampled from a woman younger than 30 with Graves' hyperthyroidism.

This chain uses TRBV12-3 or TRBV12-4 with TRBJ2-4; no clear D gene. With 3 bases removed from V and 1 base from J, the gap between germline ends came to 4 bases. The CDR3 spans 13 residues. The CDR3 nucleotides are TGTGCCAGCAGTTTGCGGGCCAAAAACATTCAGTACTTC. This gives the protein CASSLRAKNIQYF.

This clonotype was seen more than once but under ten times. The chain carries TRBV20-1 and TRBJ2-5, with D tentatively TRBD1 (8 bases). Germline CDR1 is DFQATT and CDR2 is SNEGSKA (reference sequence). This CDR3 has 14 amino acids. V was cut by 3 bases and J by 4 bases, with 15 bases left in between. This CDR3 is CSARRTGRGETQYF. Written as DNA, the CDR3 is TGCAGTGCTAGGCGGACAGGGAGGGGAGAGACCCAGTACTTC.

The chain uses TRBV27 and TRBJ2-3; 8 bases line up with TRBD2. With V trimmed by 2 bases and J by 4 bases, 8 bases remained unmatched. The CDR3 extends over 16 amino acids. Germline loops: CDR1 MNHEY, CDR2 SMNVEV (reference sequence). Here the CDR3 reads CASSLLGLGSSDTQYF. The CDR3 DNA reads as TGTGCCAGCAGTTTACTGGGACTAGGAAGTTCAGATACGCAGTATTTT.

This clonotype was seen a handful of times. The rearrangement joins TRBV4-1 to TRBJ1-5, with D possibly being TRBD1 (5 bases). Trimming removed 2 bases from V and 2 bases from J, with 13 bases in between. CDR1 is MGHRA and CDR2 is YSYEKL in the germline V gene. The CDR3 runs to 16 residues. The CDR3, as DNA: TGCGCCAGCAGCCAAAGCCAAGGGGCCGGCAATCAGCCCCAGCATTTT. Translation gives CASSQSQGAGNQPQHF.

The genes are TRBV20-1 and TRBJ1-5; 7 bases are shared with TRBD1. Germline trimming cut 1 base from V and 0 bases from J; bases unmatched to any gene: 6. Germline V CDR1 and CDR2: DFQATT, SNEGSKA (reference sequence). This CDR3 contains 16 residues. CDR3 loop: CSARGRDRHSNQPQHF. The CDR3, as DNA: TGCAGTGCTAGAGGTAGGGACAGACATAGCAATCAGCCCCAGCATTTT.

There are many counts of this clonotype. The genes are TRBV5-1 and TRBJ2-2, with TRBD2 identical over 9 bases. V shed 2 bases, J shed 7 bases, and the junction held 6 bases outside the gene matches. The CDR3 spans 15 residues. Germline values: CDR1 SGHRS, CDR2 YFSETQ. In DNA form, the CDR3 reads TGCGCCAGCAGCTTCCTAGCGGGGACGGTCGGGGAGCTGTTTTTT. It translates to CASSFLAGTVGELFF.

This clonotype was observed at least ten times. V gene TRBV27 combines with J gene TRBJ2-1; D perhaps matches TRBD1 (6 bases). Germline values: CDR1 MNHEY, CDR2 SMNVEV (reference sequence). The V end lost 6 bases, the J end lost 7 bases, and 22 bases lay between the germline ends. This CDR3 has 16 amino acids. The CDR3: CASSIPRTVTRNEQFF. CDR3 in DNA: TGTGCCAGCAGCATCCCGAGGACAGTTACACGGAATGAGCAGTTCTTC.

In this sample, this clonotype turned up many times. The rearrangement joins TRBV20-1 to TRBJ2-3, with 7 bases matching TRBD2. Germline trimming cut 3 bases from V and 0 bases from J; bases unmatched to any gene: 6. Germline CDR1 is DFQATT and CDR2 is SNEGSKA (reference sequence). The CDR3 totals 15 residues. CDR3 loop: CSARGGSGSTDTQYF. The CDR3 bases are TGCAGTGCTAGGGGCGGTAGCGGGAGCACAGATACGCAGTATTTT.

This clonotype was found many times. V and J are TRBV18 and TRBJ2-3; D gene ambiguous. Germline CDR1 reads KGHSH; CDR2 reads LQKENI. This CDR3 region has 13 residues. Trimming pared 3 bases from V and 2 bases from J, leaving 6 bases between. CDR3 DNA sequence: TGTGCCAGCTCACCGGACCTCACAGATACGCAGTATTTT. Encoded protein: CASSPDLTDTQYF.

This clonotype was detected many times. The chain joins TRBV11-2 to TRBJ2-3; 9 positions match TRBD2. Germline values: CDR1 SGHAT, CDR2 FQNNGV. V gave up 3 bases and J gave up 4 bases; unmatched junction bases: 8. The CDR3 has 16 residues. Here the CDR3 reads CASSLVAGARADTQYF. DNA of the CDR3: TGTGCCAGCAGCTTGGTAGCGGGAGCGAGGGCAGATACGCAGTATTTT.

In its sample, this clonotype was seen many times. Here the CDR3 reads CASSSGRSWDEQFF. In nucleotides, the CDR3 is TGTGCCAGCAGCTCAGGGCGCTCCTGGGATGAGCAGTTCTTC. The chain couples TRBV7-2 to TRBJ2-1; weak D call: TRBD1 (5 bases). V was shortened by 4 bases and J by 8 bases, with 15 bases between the two germline ends. The CDR3 loop spans 14 amino acids. Looked up from germline, CDR1 is SGHTA and CDR2 is FQGNSA. The full variable domain, completed using reference TRBV7-2 and TRBJ2-1, is GAGVSQSPSNKVTEKGKDVELRCDPISGHTALYWYRQSLGQGLEFLIYFQGNSAPDKSGLPSDRFSAERTGGSVSTLTIQRTQQEDSAVYLCASSSGRSWDEQFFGPGTRLTVL.